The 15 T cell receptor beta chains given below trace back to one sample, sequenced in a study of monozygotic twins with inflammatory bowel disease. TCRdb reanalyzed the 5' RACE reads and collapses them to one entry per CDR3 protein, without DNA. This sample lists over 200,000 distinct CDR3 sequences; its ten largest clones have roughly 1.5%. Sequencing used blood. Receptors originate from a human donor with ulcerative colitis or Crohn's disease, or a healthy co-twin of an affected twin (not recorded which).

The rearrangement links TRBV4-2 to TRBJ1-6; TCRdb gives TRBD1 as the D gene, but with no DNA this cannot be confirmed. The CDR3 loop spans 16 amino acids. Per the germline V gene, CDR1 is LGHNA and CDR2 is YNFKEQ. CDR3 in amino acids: CASSQEVGGGNSPLHF.

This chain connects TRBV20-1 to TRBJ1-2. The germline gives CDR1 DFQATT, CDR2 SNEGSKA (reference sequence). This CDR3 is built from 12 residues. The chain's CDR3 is CSASLSSPLYTF.

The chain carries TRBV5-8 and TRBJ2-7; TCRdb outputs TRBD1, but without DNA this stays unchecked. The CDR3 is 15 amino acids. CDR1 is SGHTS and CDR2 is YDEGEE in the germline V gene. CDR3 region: CASSGRQGPFYEQYF.

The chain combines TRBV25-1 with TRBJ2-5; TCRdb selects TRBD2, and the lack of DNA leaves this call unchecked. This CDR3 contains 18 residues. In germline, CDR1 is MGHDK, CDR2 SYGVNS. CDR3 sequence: CASSEYPLRTNRQQTQYF. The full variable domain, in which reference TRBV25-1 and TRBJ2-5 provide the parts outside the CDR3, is EADIYQTPRYLVIGTGKKITLECSQTMGHDKMYWYQQDPGMELHLIHYSYGVNSTEKGDLSSESTVSRIRTEHFPLTLESARPSHTSQYLCASSEYPLRTNRQQTQYFGPGTRLLVL.

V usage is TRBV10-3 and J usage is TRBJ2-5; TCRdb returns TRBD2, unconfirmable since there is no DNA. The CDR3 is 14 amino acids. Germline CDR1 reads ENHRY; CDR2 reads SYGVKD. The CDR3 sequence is CAIGGTSPRETQYF.

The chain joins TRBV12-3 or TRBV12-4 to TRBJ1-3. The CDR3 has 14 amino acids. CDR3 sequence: CASTHRGSGNTIYF.

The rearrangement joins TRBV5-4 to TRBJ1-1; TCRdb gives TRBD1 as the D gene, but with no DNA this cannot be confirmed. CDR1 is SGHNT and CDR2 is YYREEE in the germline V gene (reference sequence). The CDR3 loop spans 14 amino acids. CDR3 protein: CASSFYRAGTEAFF.

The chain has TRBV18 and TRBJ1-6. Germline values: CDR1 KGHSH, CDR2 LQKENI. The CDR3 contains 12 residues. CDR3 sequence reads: CASSGGDSPLHF.

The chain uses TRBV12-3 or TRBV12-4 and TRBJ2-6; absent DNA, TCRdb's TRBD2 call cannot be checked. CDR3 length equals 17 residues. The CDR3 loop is CASSRDSRSSGANVLTF.

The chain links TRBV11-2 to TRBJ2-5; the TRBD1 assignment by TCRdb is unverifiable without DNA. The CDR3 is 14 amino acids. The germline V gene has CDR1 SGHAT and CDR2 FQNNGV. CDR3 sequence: CASSSGGRRETQYF.

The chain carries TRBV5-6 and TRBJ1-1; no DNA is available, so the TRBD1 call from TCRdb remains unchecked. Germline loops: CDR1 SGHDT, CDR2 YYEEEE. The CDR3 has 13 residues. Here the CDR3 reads CASSLGGQGAAFF.

CDR3 sequence: CATTTWGNGQPQHF. The chain has TRBV12-3 or TRBV12-4 and TRBJ1-5; the TCRdb D gene call, TRBD1, has no DNA to confirm it. The CDR3 has 14 residues.

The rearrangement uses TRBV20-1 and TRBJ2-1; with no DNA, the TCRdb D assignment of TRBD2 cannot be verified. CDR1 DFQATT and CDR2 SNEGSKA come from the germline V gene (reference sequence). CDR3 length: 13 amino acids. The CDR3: CSAFRTSGNEQFF.

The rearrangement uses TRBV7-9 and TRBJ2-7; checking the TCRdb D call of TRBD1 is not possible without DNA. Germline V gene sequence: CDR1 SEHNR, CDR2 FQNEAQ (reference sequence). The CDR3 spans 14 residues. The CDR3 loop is CASSSGQPFYEQYF.

The CDR3 region is CSAQPGAYNEQFF. The V call is TRBV20-1, the J call TRBJ2-1. The CDR3 is 13 residues long. CDR1 and CDR2 from the germline V gene are DFQATT and SNEGSKA (reference sequence).